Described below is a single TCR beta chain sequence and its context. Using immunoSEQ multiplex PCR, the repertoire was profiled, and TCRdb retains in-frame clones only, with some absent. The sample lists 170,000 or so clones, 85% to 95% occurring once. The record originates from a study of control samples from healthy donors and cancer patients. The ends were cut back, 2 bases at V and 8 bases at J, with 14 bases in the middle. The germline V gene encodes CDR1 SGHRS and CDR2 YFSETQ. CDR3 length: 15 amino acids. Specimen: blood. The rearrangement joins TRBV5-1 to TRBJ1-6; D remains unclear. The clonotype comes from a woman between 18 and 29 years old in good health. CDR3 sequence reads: CASSLRTGRDSPLHF. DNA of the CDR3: TGCGCCAGCAGCTTACGGACTGGAAGGGATTCACCCCTCCACTTT.